This record covers a single T cell receptor beta chain. Its antigen is unknown. These data come from a study of cytomegalovirus exposure and HLA in healthy donors. The CDR3 is made up of 15 amino acids. Germline assignment: CDR1 MDHEN and CDR2 SYDVKM. J lost 0 bases, V lost 7 bases, and 8 bases had no gene match. General study findings and limits: Generally TCR sequences proved uncommon, though certain public TCRs appeared in numerous donors.

The PCR had 60 Vbeta and 13 Jbeta primers. Per the study methods: It was a later analysis that counted 75 million to 90 million unique TCR beta chains, of which some 12 million were shared. Repertoires were generated with immunoSEQ multiplex PCR, while TCRdb's copy carries only in-frame clones and drops some. The DNA was the basis for D and trimming; V, J and clone size are from that table. The table shows about 140,000 clones, with 80% occurring only once. The TCR originated in a man in his thirties or forties in good health and CMV-seronegative. V usage is TRBV28 and J usage is TRBJ2-7, with 8 bases aligning to TRBD1. Sequenced: PBMCs. The DNA for the CDR3 is TGTGCCAGCACCATTGGGGGGACAGGCTCCTACGAGCAGTACTTC. This codes for CASTIGGTGSYEQYF.